Following are 13 T cell receptor beta chains from one sample sequenced in a study of blood T cells in healthy people across ages. Sample-barcoded 5' priming and a J-beta primer mix drove a second PCR of roughly 7 to 11 cycles. TCRdb independently ran MiXCR on the 5' RACE reads; one entry per CDR3 protein. The sample contains 800,000 to 900,000 distinct CDR3 sequences, around 68% of which appear only once. The sequencing sample was made of blood. The source of these receptors is a young man in good health.

CDR3 residues: CASSTSGVETDTQYF. CDR3 bases: TGTGCCAGCAGCACTAGCGGGGTGGAGACAGATACGCAGTATTTT. The chain joins TRBV12-3 or TRBV12-4 to TRBJ2-3, with 10 nucleotides matching TRBD2. J gave up 3 bases and V 6 bases, and 6 bases lay outside the gene matches. This CDR3 comprises 15 residues.

This clonotype was detected only a few times. V is TRBV28 and J is TRBJ2-5; 10 bases map to TRBD2. The germline V gene has CDR1 MDHEN and CDR2 SYDVKM. V lost 3 bases and J lost 5; bases outside the gene matches: 9. The CDR3 is 16 amino acids. CDR3 region: CASSLISGGAAETQYF. Written as DNA, the CDR3 is TGTGCCAGCAGTTTGATCAGCGGGGGGGCCGCGGAGACCCAGTACTTC.

This chain uses TRBV7-9 with TRBJ2-3; tentative D call: TRBD1 (6 bases). In germline, CDR1 is SEHNR, CDR2 FQNEAQ (reference sequence). The CDR3 runs to 15 residues. Trimming took off 5 bases at V and 1 base at J, with 13 bases between the two ends. The CDR3 nucleotides are TGTGCCAGCAGCAGCCGGACAGACCGCACAGATACGCAGTATTTT. Residues: CASSSRTDRTDTQYF.

This clonotype has just a few counts. V gene TRBV7-2 combines with J gene TRBJ2-7; the D gene is possibly TRBD1 (6 bases). Germline lookup yields CDR1 SGHTA and CDR2 FQGNSA. The V gene lost 4 bases and the J gene lost 0 bases, with 13 bases spanning the gap. This CDR3 region has 15 residues. Here the CDR3 reads CASSSAQGPSYEQYF. The CDR3 DNA sequence: TGTGCCAGCAGCTCAGCGCAGGGGCCCTCCTACGAGCAGTACTTC.

This chain connects TRBV4-2 to TRBJ1-1; 10 bases fit TRBD1. Germline values: CDR1 LGHNA, CDR2 YNFKEQ. J was trimmed by 6 bases and V by 0 bases; bases with no gene match: 10. There are 17 residues in the CDR3. The CDR3 region has the DNA TGTGCCAGCAGCCAAGATCTCCGGGACAGGGGAATAGCTGAAGCTTTCTTT. This sequence encodes CASSQDLRDRGIAEAFF.

This clonotype was seen ten or more times. At one boundary the junction diverges from the germline segment, which might be a read error. CDR3 residues: CASSLGGIETQYF. CDR3 bases: TGTGCTAGCAGCTTAGGCGGGATTGAGACCCAGTACTTC. This chain uses TRBV7-7 with TRBJ2-5; maybe TRBD2 (6 bases). This CDR3 comprises 13 residues. Per the germline V gene, CDR1 is SSHAT and CDR2 is FNYEAQ (reference sequence).

The J gene is TRBJ2-1, the V gene TRBV7-2; D gene ambiguous. V dropped 6 bases and J dropped 9 bases, with 9 bases sitting between them. This CDR3 has 11 amino acids. The germline V gene encodes CDR1 SGHTA and CDR2 FQGNSA. This CDR3 reads CASRLMSEQFF. The CDR3, as DNA: TGTGCCAGCAGGCTCATGAGTGAGCAGTTCTTC.

This clonotype appeared a single time. Here the CDR3 reads CATSGDVPYEQYF. CDR3 DNA sequence: TGTGCCACCAGCGGCGACGTACCCTACGAGCAGTACTTC. The chain links TRBV15 to TRBJ2-7; the D is unclear. The CDR3 contains 13 residues. The ends were cut back, 5 bases at V and 2 bases at J, with 10 bases in the middle. Per germline, CDR1 LNHNV and CDR2 YYDKDF (reference sequence). Supplemented by reference TRBV15 and TRBJ2-7, the full variable domain reads DAMVIQNPRYQVTQFGKPVTLSCSQTLNHNVMYWYQQKSSQAPKLLFHYYDKDFNNEADTPDNFQSRRPNTSFCFLDIRSPGLGDTAMYLCATSGDVPYEQYFGPGTRLTVT.

This clonotype was detected only a few times. The J gene is TRBJ2-5, the V gene TRBV3-1; 10 positions agree with TRBD2. Germline V gene lookup returns CDR1 LGHDT and CDR2 YNNKEL (reference sequence). The CDR3 extends over 18 amino acids. V dropped 0 bases and J dropped 3; count of bases not matched to a gene: 10. CDR3 sequence reads: CASSQDRRLAGAKETQYF. CDR3 nucleotides: TGTGCCAGCAGCCAAGATCGTCGGCTAGCGGGGGCGAAAGAGACCCAGTACTTC.

The V call is TRBV4-3, the J call TRBJ2-5; D not resolved. The CDR3 is 14 amino acids. CDR1 is LGHNA, CDR2 YSLEER, per germline. V was trimmed by 4 bases and J by 1 base, leaving 10 bases between them. CDR3 DNA sequence: TGCGCCAGCAGCCGCCTGGCAGGCCAAGAGACCCAGTACTTC. Translated, it gives CASSRLAGQETQYF.

The chain is built from TRBV7-2 and TRBJ1-2; D gene uncertain. The CDR3 runs to 14 residues. V shed 5 bases and J shed 8 bases, with 18 bases lying between them. Looked up from germline, CDR1 is SGHTA and CDR2 is FQGNSA. CDR3 coding DNA: TGTGCCAGCAGCAACGCAATACCACACGGCGGCTACACCTTC. Encoded protein: CASSNAIPHGGYTF.

CDR3 amino acids: CSVQGGAYNEQYF. Here the CDR3 DNA reads TGCAGCGTTCAAGGCGGGGCGTACAATGAGCAGTACTTC. The rearrangement links TRBV29-1 to TRBJ2-7, with D perhaps matching TRBD2 (6 bases). The CDR3 extends over 13 amino acids. Trimming stripped 5 bases from V and 7 bases from J, with 18 bases between. CDR1 SQVTM and CDR2 ANQGSEA come from the germline V gene.

V gene TRBV20-1 combines with J gene TRBJ1-5; tentative D call: TRBD1 (5 bases). The CDR3 contains 14 residues. CDR1 DFQATT and CDR2 SNEGSKA come from the germline V gene (reference sequence). Between the trimmed V and J ends, which lost 3 bases and 8 bases, there was a span of 17 bases. CDR3 residues: CSARGGRELEPQHF. The CDR3 coding sequence is TGCAGTGCTAGGGGGGGACGGGAGCTGGAGCCCCAGCATTTT.